A single sample gave rise to the 18 T cell receptor beta chains below, sequenced in a study of blood T cell repertoires in COVID-19. Repertoires were generated with immunoSEQ multiplex PCR, while TCRdb's copy carries only in-frame clones and drops some. Among some 28,000 clones listed, 70% to 90% were seen once. Sequencing used peripheral blood. The receptors derive from a human donor in a cohort sampled during active COVID-19.

This rearrangement joins TRBV7-9 to TRBJ2-1, with 8 bases aligning to TRBD2. The length of the CDR3 is 14 residues. The germline V gene has CDR1 SEHNR and CDR2 FQNEAQ (reference sequence). The V gene end was trimmed by 3 bases and the J gene end by 5 bases; junction bases not matched to a gene: 3. CDR3 amino acids: CASSLSAGDNEQFF. The CDR3 coding sequence is TGTGCCAGCAGCTTGTCAGCGGGGGACAATGAGCAGTTCTTC.

The chain uses TRBV29-1 and TRBJ1-1; no firm D call. This CDR3 comprises 12 residues. Trimming stripped 5 bases from V and 3 bases from J, with 10 bases between. CDR1 is SQVTM and CDR2 is ANQGSEA in the germline V gene. Here the CDR3 DNA reads TGCAGCGTTTTTGTGGAGGACACTGAAGCTTTCTTT. Translation gives CSVFVEDTEAFF.

The chain uses TRBV7-9 and TRBJ1-2, with TRBD1 matching 9 bases. Germline V gene lookup returns CDR1 SEHNR and CDR2 FQNEAQ (reference sequence). This CDR3 is 18 amino acids long. J lost 4 bases, V lost 1 base, and 13 bases had no gene match. CDR3 sequence (DNA): TGTGCCAGCAGCTTAGACCCCGCGGGACAGGGCAAGGGCTATGGCTACACCTTC. It encodes CASSLDPAGQGKGYGYTF.

The chain couples TRBV7-9 to TRBJ2-5; tentative D call: TRBD1 (5 bases). This CDR3 is 16 amino acids long. The germline V gene has CDR1 SEHNR and CDR2 FQNEAQ (reference sequence). Trimming took off 4 bases at V and 9 bases at J, with 24 bases between the two ends. The DNA of the CDR3 is TGTGCCAGCAGCTCCATCTCCCAGGGCAGGAACGTGGCCCAGTACTTC. It is translated as CASSSISQGRNVAQYF.

The chain recombines TRBV6-1 with TRBJ1-3; 9 nucleotides agree with TRBD1. Germline CDR1 is MNHNS and CDR2 is SASEGT. V gave up 2 bases and J gave up 8 bases; unmatched junction bases: 4. The CDR3 has 14 residues. CDR3 region: CASSETGGRDTIYF. CDR3 in DNA: TGTGCCAGCAGTGAAACAGGGGGCAGGGACACCATATATTTT.

The CDR3 reads CASSFGLAGGFLRTGELFF. CDR3 nucleotide sequence: TGTGCCAGCAGCTTCGGACTAGCGGGGGGATTTCTGAGGACCGGGGAGCTGTTTTTT. This chain connects TRBV7-8 to TRBJ2-2; 14 bases agree with TRBD2. Trimming took 3 bases from V and 5 from J; bases not matched to a gene: 11. There are 19 residues in the CDR3. Per germline, CDR1 SGHVS and CDR2 FQNEAQ.

In this sample, this clone turned up once. CDR3 loop: CTSSSASGRGSYNEQFF. DNA for the CDR3: TGCACCAGCAGCTCAGCTAGCGGGAGGGGTTCCTACAATGAGCAGTTCTTC. This sequence joins TRBV1 and TRBJ2-1; TRBD2, the D gene given by the table, was not confirmed from the DNA. TRBV1 is listed as a pseudogene. CDR3 length: 17 residues.

The V gene is TRBV5-1, the J gene TRBJ1-6; 7 nucleotides align to TRBD1. CDR1 is SGHRS, CDR2 YFSETQ, per germline. The junction had 10 bases not matched to a gene; V was cut back by 0 bases and J by 10 bases. The CDR3 runs to 16 residues. Here the CDR3 DNA reads TGCGCCAGCAGCTTGGCCTCAACAGGGGAAGGGTCACCCCTCCACTTT. Amino acid sequence: CASSLASTGEGSPLHF.

The table lists this clone with a few counts. The chain uses TRBV27 and TRBJ2-5; 9 positions match TRBD2. There are 16 residues in the CDR3. Germline lookup yields CDR1 MNHEY and CDR2 SMNVEV (reference sequence). The ends lost 1 base at V and 1 base at J; junction bases unmatched: 4. The CDR3 region is CASSLWASGTQETQYF. The CDR3 coding sequence is TGTGCCAGCAGTTTATGGGCTAGCGGGACCCAAGAGACCCAGTACTTC.

This clone was detected only once. This rearrangement joins TRBV3-1 (or the pseudogene TRBV3-2) to TRBJ2-3; 10 bases agree with TRBD1. V lost 3 bases and J lost 7; bases outside the gene matches: 7. The germline gives CDR1 LGHDT, CDR2 YNNKEL (reference sequence). The CDR3 covers 15 residues. In DNA, the CDR3 is TGTGCCAGCAGCCAGGTGGACAGGGGGGGATATACGCAGTATTTT. Amino acid sequence: CASSQVDRGGYTQYF.

The CDR3 sequence: CASRRDRGTGSGYTF. DNA of the CDR3: TGTGCCAGCAGAAGGGACAGGGGAACGGGATCCGGCTACACCTTC. The chain links TRBV6-5 to TRBJ1-2, with 10 nucleotides matching TRBD1. Germline V gene lookup returns CDR1 MNHEY and CDR2 SVGAGI. The trim removed 6 bases at V and 8 bases at J, leaving 12 bases unmatched. This CDR3 has 15 residues.

This clone was seen only a few times. V usage is TRBV18 and J usage is TRBJ2-7; TRBD1 aligns across 9 bases. Germline V gene sequence: CDR1 KGHSH, CDR2 LQKENI. Losses at the gene ends were 3 bases for V and 6 bases for J; bases not matched to a gene: 9. The CDR3 runs 15 residues. This CDR3 is CASSPSGTGPGEQYF. For the CDR3, the DNA is TGTGCCAGCTCACCCTCCGGGACAGGGCCAGGCGAGCAGTACTTC.

CDR3: CASSILGGYEQYF. The CDR3 nucleotides are TGTGCCAGCAGCATTTTGGGGGGCTACGAGCAGTACTTC. The chain carries TRBV7-9 and TRBJ2-7; TRBD2 is a possible D gene (6 bases). The germline V and J ends were trimmed by 5 bases and 3 bases, with 11 bases remaining between them. CDR1 is SEHNR and CDR2 is FQNEAQ in the germline V gene (reference sequence). This CDR3 contains 13 residues.

The rearrangement joins TRBV9 to TRBJ2-7, with unresolved D. CDR3 length: 13 amino acids. The V gene lost 3 bases and the J gene lost 6 bases, with 13 bases spanning the gap. Germline V CDR1 and CDR2: SGDLS, YYNGEE. In nucleotides, the CDR3 is TGTGCCAGCAGCGCCCCCAGCGAGTTCGAGCAGTACTTC. Residues: CASSAPSEFEQYF.

This clone was seen only once. The rearrangement joins TRBV11-2 to TRBJ1-1; no firm D call. The V and J ends lost 6 bases and 0 bases respectively, with 8 bases between them. The V gene's germline CDR1 is SGHAT and CDR2 FQNNGV. The CDR3 covers 13 residues. CDR3 protein: CASRSGVNTEAFF. The CDR3 DNA is TGTGCCAGCAGAAGCGGGGTGAACACTGAAGCTTTCTTT. The entire variable domain, with the rest obtained from reference TRBV11-2 and TRBJ1-1, is as follows: EAGVAQSPRYKIIEKRQSVAFWCNPISGHATLYWYQQILGQGPKLLIQFQNNGVVDDSQLPKDRFSAERLKGVDSTLKIQPAKLEDSAVYLCASRSGVNTEAFFGQGTRLTVV.

The rearrangement links TRBV7-2 to TRBJ2-1; D is possibly TRBD2 (6 bases). CDR3 length: 15 amino acids. Germline V gene data show CDR1 as SGHTA and CDR2 as FQGNSA. Trimming removed 1 base at V and 6 bases at J, with 13 bases between. This CDR3 is CASSLGGTGTNEQFF. CDR3 DNA sequence: TGTGCCAGCAGCTTAGGCGGGACGGGGACCAATGAGCAGTTCTTC.

The chain couples TRBV21-1 to TRBJ2-3; the DNA was not compared with TRBD1, the D call given in the table. TRBV21-1 is noted as a pseudogene. This CDR3 comprises 19 residues. The chain's CDR3 is CASSKGGRPASSSTDTQYF. CDR3 nucleotides: TGTGCCAGCAGCAAAGGTGGCAGGCCGGCGTCATCTAGCACAGATACGCAGTATTTT.

The CDR3 loop is CASNFRARLDYGYTF. For the CDR3, the DNA is TGTGCCAGCAACTTCAGGGCCAGGTTGGACTATGGCTACACCTTC. The V gene is TRBV5-4, the J gene TRBJ1-2; maybe TRBD1 (5 bases). CDR1 is SGHNT, CDR2 YYREEE, per germline (reference sequence). There are 15 residues in the CDR3. V shed 6 bases and J shed 3 bases, with 18 bases lying between them. The variable domain in full, with the rest retrieved from reference TRBV5-4 and TRBJ1-2, is ETGVTQSPTHLIKTRGQQVTLRCSSQSGHNTVSWYQQALGQGPQFIFQYYREEENGRGNFPPRFSGLQFPNYSSELNVNALELDDSALYLCASNFRARLDYGYTFGSGTRLTVV.